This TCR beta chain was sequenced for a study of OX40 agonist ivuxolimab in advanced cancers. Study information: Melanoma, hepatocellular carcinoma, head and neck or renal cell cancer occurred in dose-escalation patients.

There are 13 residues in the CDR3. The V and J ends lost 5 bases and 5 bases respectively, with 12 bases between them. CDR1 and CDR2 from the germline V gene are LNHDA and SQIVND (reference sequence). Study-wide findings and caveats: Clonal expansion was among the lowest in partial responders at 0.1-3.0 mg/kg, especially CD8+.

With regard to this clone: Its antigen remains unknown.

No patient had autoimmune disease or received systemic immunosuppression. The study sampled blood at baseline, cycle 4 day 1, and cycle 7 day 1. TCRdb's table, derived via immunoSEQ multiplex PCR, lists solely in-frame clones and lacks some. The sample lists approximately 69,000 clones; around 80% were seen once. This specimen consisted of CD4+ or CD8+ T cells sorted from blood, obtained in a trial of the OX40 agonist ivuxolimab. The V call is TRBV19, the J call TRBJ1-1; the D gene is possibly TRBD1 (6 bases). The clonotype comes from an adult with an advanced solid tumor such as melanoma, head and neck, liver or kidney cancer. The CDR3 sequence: CASSSRGGTEAFF. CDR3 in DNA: TGTGCCAGTAGTTCCAGGGGTGGGACTGAAGCTTTCTTT.